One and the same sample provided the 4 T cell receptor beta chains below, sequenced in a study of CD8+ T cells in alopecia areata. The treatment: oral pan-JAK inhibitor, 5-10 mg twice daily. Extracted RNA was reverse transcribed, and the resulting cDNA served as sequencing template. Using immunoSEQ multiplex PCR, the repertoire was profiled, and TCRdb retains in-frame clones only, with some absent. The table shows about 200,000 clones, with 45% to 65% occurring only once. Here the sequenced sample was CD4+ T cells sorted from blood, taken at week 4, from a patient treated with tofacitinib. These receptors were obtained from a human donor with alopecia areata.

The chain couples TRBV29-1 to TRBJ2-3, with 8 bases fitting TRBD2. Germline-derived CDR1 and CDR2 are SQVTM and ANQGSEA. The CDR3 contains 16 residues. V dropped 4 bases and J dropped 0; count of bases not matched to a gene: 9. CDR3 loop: CSVVVGRGSSTDTQYF. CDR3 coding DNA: TGCAGCGTTGTCGTCGGGAGGGGATCTAGCACAGATACGCAGTATTTT.

The DNA of the CDR3 is TGTGCCAGCAGGGACAGAGGTTTCCAAGAGACCCAGTACTTC. It yields the protein CASRDRGFQETQYF. The genes are TRBV27 and TRBJ2-5; D perhaps matches TRBD1 (6 bases). Trimming removed 6 bases at V and 1 base at J, with 12 bases between. CDR3 size: 14 residues. Germline CDR1 is MNHEY and CDR2 is SMNVEV (reference sequence).

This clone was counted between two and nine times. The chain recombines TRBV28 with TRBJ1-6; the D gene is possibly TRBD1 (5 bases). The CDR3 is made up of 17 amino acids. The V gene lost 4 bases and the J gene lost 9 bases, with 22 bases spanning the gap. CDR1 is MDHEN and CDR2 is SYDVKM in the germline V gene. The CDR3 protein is CASSSRGHTPRGSPLHF. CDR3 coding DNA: TGTGCCAGCAGTTCCCGTGGACACACGCCTAGAGGTTCACCCCTCCACTTT.

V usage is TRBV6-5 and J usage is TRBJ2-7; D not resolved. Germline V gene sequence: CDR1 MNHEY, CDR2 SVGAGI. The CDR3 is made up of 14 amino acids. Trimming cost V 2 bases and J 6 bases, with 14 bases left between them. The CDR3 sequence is CASSYDGRRGEQYF. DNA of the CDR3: TGTGCCAGCAGTTACGACGGCCGTAGAGGCGAGCAGTACTTC.